This T cell receptor (beta chain) was captured by sequencing in a study of PD-1 blockade in classical Hodgkin lymphoma. Study in general: Nivolumab was administered to patients intravenously at 3 mg/kg every 2 weeks.

Time point here: cycle 4 day 1 (C4D1), after more than 5 weeks of nivolumab. Each and every patient relapsed after autologous stem cell transplantation, and patients got differing brentuximab vedotin exposure. Clones were read by immunoSEQ multiplex PCR, and TCRdb kept only the in-frame ones, dropping some. The sample holds about 64,000 clones; about 92% are singletons and the top ten take 8%. In the case of this clone: Its antigen is unidentified.

The length of the CDR3 is 11 residues. Trimming left V 5 bases short and J 10 bases short, with 11 bases between. Germline V gene lookup returns CDR1 MDHEN and CDR2 SYDVKM. Study-wide results and caveats: Still unresolved is the cause of the repertoire differences, which may be disease activity or prior therapy.

Sequencing used peripheral blood mononuclear cells (PBMCs), obtained before the fourth cycle of nivolumab. The chain is built from TRBV28 and TRBJ2-5; D gene unclear. This clonotype was sampled from a human donor with classical Hodgkin lymphoma. In DNA form, the CDR3 reads TGTGCCAGCAGTCCCTGGGTGGGCCAGTACTTC. Translation: CASSPWVGQYF.